This T cell receptor (beta chain) was sequenced in a study of CD8+CD57+ T cells in acquired aplastic anemia. The V end lost 3 bases, the J end lost 7 bases, and 15 bases lay between the germline ends. The CDR3 has 14 amino acids. CDR1 and CDR2 (germline): SGHTA, FQGNSA. The template for TCR beta VDJ and CDR3 sequence profiling was genomic DNA. TCRdb processed the reads anew with MiXCR; each CDR3 protein has one entry. The sample contains 200,000 or so distinct CDR3 sequences, around three fifths of which appear only once. Before being chosen for sequencing, patients had shown CD8+CD57+ cell expansion by flow cytometry.

V gene TRBV7-2 combines with J gene TRBJ1-2, with D perhaps matching TRBD1 (6 bases). The specimen was sorted CD4+, CD8+, or CD8+CD57+ T cells (not recorded which) from PBMCs. This TCR was sampled from a human donor with aplastic anemia. Here the CDR3 reads CASSFNPQGGGYTF. The CDR3 nucleotides are TGTGCCAGCAGCTTCAATCCACAGGGCGGTGGCTACACCTTC.